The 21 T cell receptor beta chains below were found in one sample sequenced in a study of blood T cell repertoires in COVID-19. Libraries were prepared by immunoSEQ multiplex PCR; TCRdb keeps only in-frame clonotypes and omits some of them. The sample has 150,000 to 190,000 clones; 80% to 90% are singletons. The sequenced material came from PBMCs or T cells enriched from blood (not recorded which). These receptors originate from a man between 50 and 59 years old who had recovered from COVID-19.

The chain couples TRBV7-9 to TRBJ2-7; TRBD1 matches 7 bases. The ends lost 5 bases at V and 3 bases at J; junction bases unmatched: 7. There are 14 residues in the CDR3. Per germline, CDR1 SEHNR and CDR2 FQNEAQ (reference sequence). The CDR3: CASSPPGQIYEQYF. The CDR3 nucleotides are TGTGCCAGCAGCCCCCCGGGACAGATCTACGAGCAGTACTTC. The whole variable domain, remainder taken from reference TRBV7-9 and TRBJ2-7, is DTGVSQNPRHKITKRGQNVTFRCDPISEHNRLYWYRQTLGQGPEFLTYFQNEAQLEKSRLLSDRFSAERPKGSFSTLEIQRTEQGDSAMYLCASSPPGQIYEQYFGPGTRLTVT.

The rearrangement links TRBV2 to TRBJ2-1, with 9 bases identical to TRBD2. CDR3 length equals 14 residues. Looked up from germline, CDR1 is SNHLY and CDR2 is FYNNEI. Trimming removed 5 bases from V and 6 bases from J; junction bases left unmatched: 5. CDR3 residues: CASSSGTSPNEQFF. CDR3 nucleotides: TGTGCCAGCAGTTCCGGGACTAGCCCCAATGAGCAGTTCTTC.

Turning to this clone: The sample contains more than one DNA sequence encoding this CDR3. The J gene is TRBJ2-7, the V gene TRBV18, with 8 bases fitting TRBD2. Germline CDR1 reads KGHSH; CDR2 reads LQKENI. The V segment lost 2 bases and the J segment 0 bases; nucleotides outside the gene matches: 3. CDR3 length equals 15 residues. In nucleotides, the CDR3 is TGTGCCAGCTCACCAACCAGCGGGGGCTCCTACGAGCAGTACTTC. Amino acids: CASSPTSGGSYEQYF.

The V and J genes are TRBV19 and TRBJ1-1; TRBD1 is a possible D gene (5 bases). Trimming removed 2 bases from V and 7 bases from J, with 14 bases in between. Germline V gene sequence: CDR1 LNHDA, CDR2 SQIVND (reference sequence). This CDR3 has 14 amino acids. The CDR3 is CASSIWGTGGEAFF. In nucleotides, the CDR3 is TGTGCCAGTAGTATATGGGGGACCGGGGGTGAAGCTTTCTTT.

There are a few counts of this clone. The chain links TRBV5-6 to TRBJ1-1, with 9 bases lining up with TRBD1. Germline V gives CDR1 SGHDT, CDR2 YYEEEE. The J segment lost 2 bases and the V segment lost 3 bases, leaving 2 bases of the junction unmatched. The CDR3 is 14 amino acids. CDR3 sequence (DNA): TGTGCCAGCAGCTGGGACAGGGTTAACACTGAAGCTTTCTTT. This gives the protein CASSWDRVNTEAFF.

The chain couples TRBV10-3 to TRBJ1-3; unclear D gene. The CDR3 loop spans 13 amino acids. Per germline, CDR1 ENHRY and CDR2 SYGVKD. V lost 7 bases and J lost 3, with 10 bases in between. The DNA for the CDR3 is TGTGCCATCAAACAATTCAATGGAAACACCATATATTTT. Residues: CAIKQFNGNTIYF.

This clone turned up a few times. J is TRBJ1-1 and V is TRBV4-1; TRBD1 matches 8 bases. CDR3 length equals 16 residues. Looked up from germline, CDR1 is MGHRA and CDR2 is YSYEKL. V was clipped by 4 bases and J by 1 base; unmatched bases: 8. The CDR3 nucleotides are TGCGCCAGCAGCCGTGACGTGGACAGGGCGAACACTGAAGCTTTCTTT. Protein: CASSRDVDRANTEAFF.

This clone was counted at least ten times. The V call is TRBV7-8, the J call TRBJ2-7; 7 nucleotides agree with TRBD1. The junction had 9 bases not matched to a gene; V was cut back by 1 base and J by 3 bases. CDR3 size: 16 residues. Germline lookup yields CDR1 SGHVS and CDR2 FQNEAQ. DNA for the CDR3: TGTGCCAGCAGCTTAGTCGGGGACAGCCCCCACTACGAGCAGTACTTC. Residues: CASSLVGDSPHYEQYF.

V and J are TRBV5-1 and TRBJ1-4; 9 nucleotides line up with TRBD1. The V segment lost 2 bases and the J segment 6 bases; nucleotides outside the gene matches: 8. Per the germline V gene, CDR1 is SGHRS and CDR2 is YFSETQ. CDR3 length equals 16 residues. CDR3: CASSLLGTGTDEKLFF. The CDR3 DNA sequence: TGCGCCAGCAGCTTACTTGGGACAGGGACAGATGAAAAACTGTTTTTT.

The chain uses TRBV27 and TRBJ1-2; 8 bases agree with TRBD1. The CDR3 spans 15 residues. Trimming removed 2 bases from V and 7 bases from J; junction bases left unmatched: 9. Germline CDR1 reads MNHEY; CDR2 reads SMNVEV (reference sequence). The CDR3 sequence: CASSLTGGFRGGYTF. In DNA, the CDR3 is TGTGCCAGCAGTTTAACAGGGGGGTTTCGGGGTGGCTACACCTTC.

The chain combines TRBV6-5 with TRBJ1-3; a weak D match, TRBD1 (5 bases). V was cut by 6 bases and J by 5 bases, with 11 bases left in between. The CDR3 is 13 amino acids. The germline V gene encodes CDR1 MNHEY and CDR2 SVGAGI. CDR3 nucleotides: TGTGCCAGCAGGGACATCGGGCGAAACACCATATATTTT. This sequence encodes CASRDIGRNTIYF.

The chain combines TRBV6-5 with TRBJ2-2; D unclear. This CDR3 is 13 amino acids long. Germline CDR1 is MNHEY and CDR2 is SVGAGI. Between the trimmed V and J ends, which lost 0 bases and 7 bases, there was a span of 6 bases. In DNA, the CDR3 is TGTGCCAGCAGTTACTCTTCCGTCGGGGAGCTGTTTTTT. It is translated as CASSYSSVGELFF.

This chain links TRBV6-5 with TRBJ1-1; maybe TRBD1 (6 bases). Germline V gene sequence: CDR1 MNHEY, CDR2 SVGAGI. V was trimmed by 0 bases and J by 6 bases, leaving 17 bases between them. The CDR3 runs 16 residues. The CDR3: CASSYSRTALWSEAFF. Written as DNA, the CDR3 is TGTGCCAGCAGTTACTCTCGGACAGCGTTATGGTCTGAAGCTTTCTTT.

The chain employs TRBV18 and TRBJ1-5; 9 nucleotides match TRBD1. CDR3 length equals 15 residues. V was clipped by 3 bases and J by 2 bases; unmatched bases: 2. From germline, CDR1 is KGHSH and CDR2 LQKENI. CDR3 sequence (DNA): TGTGCCAGCTCACCGGGACAGGGCGGCAATCAGCCCCAGCATTTT. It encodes CASSPGQGGNQPQHF.

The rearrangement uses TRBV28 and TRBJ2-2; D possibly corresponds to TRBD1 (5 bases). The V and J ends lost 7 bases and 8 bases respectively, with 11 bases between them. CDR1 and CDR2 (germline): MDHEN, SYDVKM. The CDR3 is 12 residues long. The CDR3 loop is CASTSNRGELFF. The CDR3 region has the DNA TGTGCCAGCACCTCAAACAGGGGGGAGCTGTTTTTT.

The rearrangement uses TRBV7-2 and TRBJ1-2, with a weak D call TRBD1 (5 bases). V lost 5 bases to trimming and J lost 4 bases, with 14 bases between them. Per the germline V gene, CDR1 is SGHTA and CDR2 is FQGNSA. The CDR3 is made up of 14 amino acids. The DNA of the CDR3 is TGTGCCAGCAGCGCAACAGGTGGCTCCTATGGCTACACCTTC. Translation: CASSATGGSYGYTF.

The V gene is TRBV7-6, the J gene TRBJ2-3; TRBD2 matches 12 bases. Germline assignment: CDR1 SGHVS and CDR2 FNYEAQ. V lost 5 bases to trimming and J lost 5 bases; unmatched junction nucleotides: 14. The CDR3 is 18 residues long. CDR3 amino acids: CASSPPWGRLAGVDTQYF. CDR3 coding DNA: TGTGCCAGCAGCCCCCCCTGGGGCCGACTAGCGGGGGTAGATACGCAGTATTTT.

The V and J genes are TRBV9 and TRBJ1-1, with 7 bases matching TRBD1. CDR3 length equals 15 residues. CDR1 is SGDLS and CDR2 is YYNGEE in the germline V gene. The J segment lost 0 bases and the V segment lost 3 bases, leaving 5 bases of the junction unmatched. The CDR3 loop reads CASSAPQGMNTEAFF. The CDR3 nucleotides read TGTGCCAGCAGCGCTCCACAGGGGATGAACACTGAAGCTTTCTTT.

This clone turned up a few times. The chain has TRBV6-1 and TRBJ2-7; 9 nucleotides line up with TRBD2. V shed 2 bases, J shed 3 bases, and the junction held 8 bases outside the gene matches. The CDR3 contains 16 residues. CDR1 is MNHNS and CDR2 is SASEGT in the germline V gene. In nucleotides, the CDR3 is TGTGCCAGCAGTGAACTTCTAGCGGGGTACCTCTACGAGCAGTACTTC. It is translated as CASSELLAGYLYEQYF.

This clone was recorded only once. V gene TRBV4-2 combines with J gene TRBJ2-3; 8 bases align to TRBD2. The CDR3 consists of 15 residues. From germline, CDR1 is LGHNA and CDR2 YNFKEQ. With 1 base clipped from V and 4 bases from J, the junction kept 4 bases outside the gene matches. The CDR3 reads CASSQAGGVPDTQYF. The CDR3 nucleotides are TGTGCCAGCAGCCAAGCGGGGGGGGTCCCAGATACGCAGTATTTT.

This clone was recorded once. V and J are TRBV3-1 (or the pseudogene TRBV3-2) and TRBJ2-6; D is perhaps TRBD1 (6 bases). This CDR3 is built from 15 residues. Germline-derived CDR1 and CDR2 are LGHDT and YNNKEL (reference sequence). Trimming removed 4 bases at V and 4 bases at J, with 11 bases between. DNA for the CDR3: TGTGCCAGCAGCCCGCCAGGGGCCGGGGCCAACGTCCTGACTTTC. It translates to CASSPPGAGANVLTF.